This T cell receptor beta chain derives from a study of blood T cell repertoires in COVID-19. The overall study: Acute and convalescent COVID-19 samples came from the United States, Italy and Spain.

In the study's own analysis: Estimated nucleated cell counts came from reference gene primer amplification. Assay used: immunoSEQ multiplex PCR; TCRdb lists only in-frame clones, some missing. That table gives V, J and clone size, and the DNA gave D and trimming. The data contain 200,000 to 250,000 clones, about 90% of them singletons. Trimming removed 0 bases from V and 0 bases from J, with 9 bases in between. This CDR3 contains 16 residues. Germline-derived CDR1 and CDR2 are SGHRS and YFSETQ. Sequenced material: peripheral blood. The receptor was derived from a woman aged 55-75 years with acute or convalescent COVID-19. V and J are TRBV5-1 and TRBJ2-2; D perhaps matches TRBD1 (6 bases). The CDR3 reads CASSLVRQANTGELFF. CDR3 DNA sequence: TGCGCCAGCAGCTTGGTAAGACAGGCGAACACCGGGGAGCTGTTTTTT.